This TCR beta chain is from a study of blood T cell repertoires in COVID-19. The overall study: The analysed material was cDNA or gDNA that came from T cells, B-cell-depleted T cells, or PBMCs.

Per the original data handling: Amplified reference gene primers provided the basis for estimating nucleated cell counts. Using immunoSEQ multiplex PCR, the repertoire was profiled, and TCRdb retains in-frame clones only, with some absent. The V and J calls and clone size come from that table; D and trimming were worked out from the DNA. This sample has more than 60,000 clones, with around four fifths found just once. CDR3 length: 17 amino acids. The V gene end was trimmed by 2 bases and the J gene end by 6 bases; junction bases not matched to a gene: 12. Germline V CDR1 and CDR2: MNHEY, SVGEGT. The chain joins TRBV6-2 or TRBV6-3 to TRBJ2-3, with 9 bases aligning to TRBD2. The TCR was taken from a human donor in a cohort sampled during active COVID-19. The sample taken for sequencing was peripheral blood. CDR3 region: CASSYSSSSGVRDTQYF. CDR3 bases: TGTGCCAGCAGTTACAGTTCGTCTAGCGGGGTGAGGGATACGCAGTATTTT.